One sample yielded the 23 T cell receptor beta chains listed below, sequenced in a study of T cells in localized non-small cell lung cancer. Method: immunoSEQ multiplex PCR; TCRdb's copy keeps in-frame clones and lacks some. Seen here are around 35,000 clones, around nine tenths observed once, and the top ten hold less than 9%. The source was peripheral blood, collected before any cancer treatment. All receptors derive from a woman between 40 and 69 years old with stage I lung adenocarcinoma.

The rearrangement joins TRBV11-2 to TRBJ2-3; a weak D match, TRBD2 (5 bases). The CDR3 spans 14 residues. The V end was cut by 1 base, the J end by 2 bases, with 7 bases between. Germline CDR1 SGHAT, CDR2 FQNNGV. The CDR3: CASSLARATDTQYF. The CDR3 DNA follows: TGTGCCAGCAGCTTAGCGCGGGCCACAGATACGCAGTATTTT.

J is TRBJ1-3 and V is TRBV19, with D hard to call. This CDR3 contains 14 residues. Germline V lookup: CDR1 LNHDA, CDR2 SQIVND (reference sequence). V lost 3 bases to trimming and J lost 2 bases, with 8 bases between them. In DNA form, the CDR3 reads TGTGCCAGTAGTATCCAGGCCACTGGAAACACCATATATTTT. This codes for CASSIQATGNTIYF.

A single count supports this clone. This sequence joins TRBV19 and TRBJ2-7; D gene uncertain. The CDR3 loop spans 13 amino acids. The V end was cut by 5 bases, the J end by 1 base, with 9 bases between. Germline CDR1 reads LNHDA; CDR2 reads SQIVND (reference sequence). In DNA form, the CDR3 reads TGTGCCAGTAGTCGCGAACAGTCCTACGAGCAGTACTTC. Translated, it gives CASSREQSYEQYF.

V and J are TRBV9 and TRBJ2-3; 9 bases match TRBD2. The junction had 4 bases not matched to a gene; V was cut back by 0 bases and J by 2 bases. CDR3 length: 16 residues. Germline values: CDR1 SGDLS, CDR2 YYNGEE. CDR3 amino acids: CASSVVSGGTTDTQYF. The CDR3 nucleotides read TGTGCCAGCAGCGTAGTTAGCGGGGGTACCACAGATACGCAGTATTTT.

The V and J genes are TRBV2 and TRBJ1-1, with D maybe TRBD1 (6 bases). Deletions cut 10 bases from V and 9 bases from J, with 21 bases between. The CDR3 sequence is 13 residues long. Germline V gives CDR1 SNHLY, CDR2 FYNNEI. DNA for the CDR3: TGTGCCACCACAGGGTTTGAGGGGATCAAAGCTTTCTTT. Protein sequence: CATTGFEGIKAFF. The variable domain in full, with the rest retrieved from reference TRBV2 and TRBJ1-1, is EPEVTQTPSHQVTQMGQEVILRCVPISNHLYFYWYRQILGQKVEFLVSFYNNEISEKSEIFDDQFSVERPDGSNFTLKIRSTKLEDSAMYFCATTGFEGIKAFFGQGTRLTVV.

The rearrangement joins TRBV2 to TRBJ1-5, with D perhaps TRBD1 (5 bases). Trimming stripped 5 bases from V and 6 bases from J, with 14 bases between. Germline loops: CDR1 SNHLY, CDR2 FYNNEI. CDR3 length: 14 amino acids. The CDR3 nucleotides are TGTGCCAGCAGTTACCAGGGTTCGGGTCAGCCCCAGCATTTT. Translating gives CASSYQGSGQPQHF.

The J gene is TRBJ2-7, the V gene TRBV7-8; D ambiguous. Germline V CDR1 and CDR2: SGHVS, FQNEAQ. V lost 5 bases and J lost 2, with 13 bases in between. This CDR3 spans 14 amino acids. In DNA, the CDR3 is TGTGCCAGCAGCCACCGCGAGATGGCCTACGAGCAGTACTTC. Amino acids: CASSHREMAYEQYF.

This chain connects TRBV9 to TRBJ1-5; D call uncertain. Germline-derived CDR1 and CDR2 are SGDLS and YYNGEE. CDR3 length equals 13 residues. Trimming removed 3 bases at V and 3 bases at J, with 7 bases between. The CDR3 loop is CASSEGPNQPQHF. Here the CDR3 DNA reads TGTGCCAGCAGCGAAGGCCCCAATCAGCCCCAGCATTTT.

The chain links TRBV27 to TRBJ2-7; 8 bases are shared with TRBD2. CDR3 length: 16 amino acids. Germline values: CDR1 MNHEY, CDR2 SMNVEV (reference sequence). The V gene end was trimmed by 5 bases and the J gene end by 1 base; junction bases not matched to a gene: 10. CDR3 coding DNA: TGTGCCAGCAGTCCATATCGAGCGGGGGCATCCTACGAGCAGTACTTC. It encodes CASSPYRAGASYEQYF.

V and J are TRBV28 and TRBJ1-1, with D maybe TRBD1 (5 bases). V shed 2 bases and J shed 0 bases, with 7 bases lying between them. This CDR3 region has 14 residues. Germline V gene lookup returns CDR1 MDHEN and CDR2 SYDVKM. CDR3 in DNA: TGTGCCAGCAGTTTAGAGGGGATGAACACTGAAGCTTTCTTT. Translating it yields CASSLEGMNTEAFF.

V is TRBV5-4 and J is TRBJ1-1, with D unresolved. The germline V and J ends were trimmed by 6 bases and 8 bases, with 11 bases remaining between them. From germline, CDR1 is SGHNT and CDR2 YYREEE (reference sequence). This CDR3 has 11 amino acids. CDR3 in DNA: TGTGCCAGCACTCCGGAGGGAGAAGCTTTCTTT. This gives the protein CASTPEGEAFF.

This clone has just one count. The chain joins TRBV6-1 to TRBJ2-5, with a tentative D call TRBD1 (6 bases). The germline CDR1 and CDR2 sequences are MNHNS and SASEGT. Trimming removed 0 bases at V and 2 bases at J, with 19 bases between. CDR3 length equals 18 residues. CDR3 loop: CASSEALSGRGQQETQYF. In DNA, the CDR3 is TGTGCCAGCAGTGAAGCGCTTTCGGGCAGGGGACAACAAGAGACCCAGTACTTC.

This clone turned up a few times. V is TRBV27 and J is TRBJ2-3; D is possibly TRBD2 (5 bases). Trimming removed 2 bases from V and 2 bases from J, with 14 bases in between. The CDR3 consists of 16 residues. Germline CDR1 reads MNHEY; CDR2 reads SMNVEV (reference sequence). CDR3 region: CASSLRPGSYTDTQYF. CDR3 sequence (DNA): TGTGCCAGCAGTTTAAGGCCGGGATCCTACACAGATACGCAGTATTTT.

This clone was seen just once. The V gene is TRBV28, the J gene TRBJ2-1; D possibly uses TRBD1 or TRBD2 (5 bases each). The CDR3 is made up of 14 amino acids. Germline V CDR1 and CDR2: MDHEN, SYDVKM. V lost 9 bases and J 5 bases, leaving 17 bases between the germline ends. The CDR3 nucleotides read TGTGCCAGTCAAACACCTCGGGGCCACAATGAGCAGTTCTTC. Translating it yields CASQTPRGHNEQFF.

This rearrangement joins TRBV6-6 to TRBJ1-6; no firm D call. The V gene's germline CDR1 is MNHNY and CDR2 SVGAGI (reference sequence). With 11 bases removed from V and 7 bases from J, the gap between germline ends came to 6 bases. The CDR3 loop spans 10 amino acids. CDR3 nucleotide sequence: TGTGCCGCCGGCAATTCACCCCTCCACTTT. Its translation: CAAGNSPLHF.

The genes are TRBV4-3 and TRBJ1-6; 10 bases are a match to TRBD1. This CDR3 is 18 amino acids long. The trim removed 1 base at V and 9 bases at J, leaving 12 bases unmatched. CDR1 is LGHNA, CDR2 YSLEER, per germline. CDR3 sequence (DNA): TGCGCCAGCAGCCAAGGGCTCTCCGGGACAGGGGTGAGTTCACCCCTCCACTTT. Protein: CASSQGLSGTGVSSPLHF.

This CDR3 is CASSFGPRYSPLHF. The CDR3 DNA follows: TGTGCCAGCAGCTTCGGTCCACGCTACTCACCCCTCCACTTT. The chain carries TRBV28 and TRBJ1-6; D gene ambiguous. Germline V gene sequence: CDR1 MDHEN, CDR2 SYDVKM. V was trimmed by 6 bases and J by 10 bases, leaving 16 bases between them. The CDR3 is 14 residues long.

The rearrangement links TRBV5-8 to TRBJ1-2, with unresolved D. With 0 bases removed from V and 8 bases from J, the gap between germline ends came to 11 bases. The CDR3 loop spans 13 amino acids. Per germline, CDR1 SGHTS and CDR2 YDEGEE. CDR3 in amino acids: CASSLEAFRGYTF. In nucleotides, the CDR3 is TGTGCCAGCAGCTTGGAGGCCTTTCGGGGCTACACCTTC.

The genes are TRBV20-1 and TRBJ2-5; D is undetermined. V was trimmed by 3 bases and J by 6 bases, leaving 8 bases between them. Germline assignment: CDR1 DFQATT and CDR2 SNEGSKA (reference sequence). The CDR3 totals 11 residues. CDR3 sequence: CSARAAQTQYF. For the CDR3, the DNA is TGCAGTGCTAGGGCGGCCCAGACCCAGTACTTC.

This clone was counted between two and nine times. The chain employs TRBV2 and TRBJ1-5; 7 positions match TRBD1. In germline, CDR1 is SNHLY, CDR2 FYNNEI. V gave up 6 bases and J gave up 2 bases; unmatched junction bases: 1. The CDR3 loop spans 13 amino acids. CDR3 sequence: CASSGTGNQPQHF. CDR3 nucleotides: TGTGCCAGCAGCGGGACAGGCAATCAGCCCCAGCATTTT.

CDR3 protein: CASSLAGLAAYNEQFF. CDR3 DNA sequence: TGCGCCAGCAGCTTGGCGGGACTAGCGGCCTACAATGAGCAGTTCTTC. The V call is TRBV5-1, the J call TRBJ2-1; 11 bases are a match to TRBD2. Germline V gene lookup returns CDR1 SGHRS and CDR2 YFSETQ. Losses at the gene ends were 0 bases for V and 2 bases for J; bases not matched to a gene: 1. The CDR3 covers 16 residues.

The V call is TRBV25-1, the J call TRBJ1-4; D remains ambiguous. CDR3 length: 12 residues. Germline loops: CDR1 MGHDK, CDR2 SYGVNS. Trimming pared 2 bases from V and 7 bases from J, leaving 5 bases between. DNA of the CDR3: TGTGCCAGCAGTGAAGTAGGTGAAAAACTGTTTTTT. Protein: CASSEVGEKLFF.

The chain employs TRBV2 and TRBJ1-4; D unresolved. CDR1 is SNHLY, CDR2 FYNNEI, per germline. The germline V and J ends were trimmed by 8 bases and 2 bases, with 9 bases remaining between them. The CDR3 consists of 13 residues. The CDR3 coding sequence is TGTGCCAGCGGGCGGGCGACTAATGAAAAACTGTTTTTT. This translates into CASGRATNEKLFF.